The 27 T cell receptor beta chains given below trace back to one sample, sequenced in a study of cytomegalovirus exposure and HLA in healthy donors. The PCR made use of 60 Vbeta and 13 Jbeta primers. Some clones are missing from TCRdb's copy, which holds only in-frame ones; the method was immunoSEQ multiplex PCR. The table includes over 120,000 clones, around 72% detected once. Sequences were obtained from PBMCs. The origin of the receptors is a man aged 18 to 35 in good health and CMV-seropositive.

The chain links TRBV5-4 to TRBJ2-1; 8 nucleotides line up with TRBD2. Germline CDR1 reads SGHNT; CDR2 reads YYREEE (reference sequence). The CDR3 sequence is 15 residues long. V shed 5 bases and J 0 bases; nucleotides not matched to a gene: 4. Here the CDR3 DNA reads TGTGCCAGCAGGTTGAGCGGGAGCTCCTACAATGAGCAGTTCTTC. It yields the protein CASRLSGSSYNEQFF.

This clone was picked up a small number of times. This sequence joins TRBV6-5 and TRBJ1-2; TRBD1 matches 8 bases. The V gene end was trimmed by 2 bases and the J gene end by 6 bases; junction bases not matched to a gene: 2. The CDR3 spans 13 residues. Germline V gene data show CDR1 as MNHEY and CDR2 as SVGAGI. For the CDR3, the DNA is TGTGCCAGCAGTTACAACAGGGGGAATGGCTACACCTTC. This sequence encodes CASSYNRGNGYTF.

V and J are TRBV7-8 and TRBJ1-5, with TRBD1 matching 8 bases. V lost 3 bases, J lost 2 bases, and 3 bases stayed unmatched. Germline CDR1 and CDR2: SGHVS and FQNEAQ. The CDR3 is 15 amino acids. The CDR3 bases are TGTGCCAGCAGCTTCTCGACAGGGGGCAATCAGCCCCAGCATTTT. This gives the protein CASSFSTGGNQPQHF.

The chain links TRBV4-1 to TRBJ1-1, with TRBD1 matching over 9 bases. Germline V gene lookup returns CDR1 MGHRA and CDR2 YSYEKL. The CDR3 consists of 16 residues. Unmatched junction bases numbered 5, after V lost 3 bases and J lost 0 bases. CDR3 sequence reads: CASSHETGGVNTEAFF. The CDR3 nucleotides are TGCGCCAGCAGCCATGAGACAGGGGGGGTGAACACTGAAGCTTTCTTT.

The chain recombines TRBV6-5 with TRBJ2-7, with TRBD1 as a possible D gene (6 bases). V lost 5 bases, J lost 0 bases, and 11 bases lay in between. The CDR3 has 14 residues. Germline V CDR1 and CDR2: MNHEY, SVGAGI. CDR3 in amino acids: CASSVRDNSYEQYF. Here the CDR3 DNA reads TGTGCCAGCAGTGTCCGGGACAACTCCTACGAGCAGTACTTC.

This clone was observed a handful of times. The chain carries TRBV5-4 and TRBJ2-2; 10 positions agree with TRBD2. The CDR3 is 14 residues long. The V gene's germline CDR1 is SGHNT and CDR2 YYREEE (reference sequence). Trimming took 4 bases from V and 6 from J; bases not matched to a gene: 3. Here the CDR3 reads CASSHGLAAGELFF. The CDR3 coding sequence is TGTGCCAGCAGCCATGGACTAGCGGCCGGGGAGCTGTTTTTT.

The chain carries TRBV7-2 and TRBJ2-3, with 8 positions matching TRBD2. V was clipped by 8 bases and J by 8 bases; unmatched bases: 18. The CDR3 runs 16 residues. Germline CDR1 and CDR2: SGHTA and FQGNSA. The CDR3 here is CASRKIPGLEGGTQYF. The CDR3 DNA is TGTGCCAGCCGAAAAATTCCGGGACTAGAGGGAGGTACGCAGTATTTT.

The chain employs TRBV14 and TRBJ1-1, with D hard to call. CDR1 is SGHDN and CDR2 is FVKESK in the germline V gene. V was trimmed by 0 bases and J by 8 bases, leaving 10 bases between them. The CDR3 has 13 residues. The CDR3 reads CASSQDNGGEAFF. The CDR3 DNA reads as TGTGCCAGCAGCCAAGACAACGGAGGGGAAGCTTTCTTT.

The chain recombines TRBV7-9 with TRBJ2-5, with D possibly being TRBD2 (5 bases). The CDR3 totals 15 residues. CDR1 is SEHNR and CDR2 is FQNEAQ in the germline V gene (reference sequence). V lost 2 bases and J lost 7, with 17 bases in between. The CDR3 DNA follows: TGTGCCAGCAGCTTAAGCACAGCCCGGGGTGGGACCCAGTACTTC. Translating it yields CASSLSTARGGTQYF.

The chain recombines TRBV6-5 with TRBJ2-7; 9 bases line up with TRBD2. CDR3 length: 14 residues. The junction had 5 bases not matched to a gene; V was cut back by 3 bases and J by 5 bases. Germline V gene data show CDR1 as MNHEY and CDR2 as SVGAGI. The DNA for the CDR3 is TGTGCCAGCAGTTATCTAGCGGGGAGCGACGAGCAGTACTTC. This codes for CASSYLAGSDEQYF.

The chain has TRBV15 and TRBJ2-7, with TRBD1 identical over 11 bases. Germline lookup yields CDR1 LNHNV and CDR2 YYDKDF (reference sequence). V trimming: 3 bases; J trimming: 2 bases; junction bases outside the gene matches: 9. This CDR3 is 17 amino acids long. CDR3 in amino acids: CATSSLPGQGVTYEQYF. The CDR3 DNA is TGTGCCACCAGCAGTCTTCCGGGACAGGGGGTTACCTACGAGCAGTACTTC.

This chain joins TRBV18 and TRBJ1-5; 10 bases agree with TRBD1. The germline gives CDR1 KGHSH, CDR2 LQKENI. V shed 6 bases and J 6 bases; nucleotides not matched to a gene: 8. This CDR3 has 15 residues. The CDR3: CASSPATGGGQPQHF. CDR3 in DNA: TGTGCCAGCTCCCCGGCGACAGGGGGCGGTCAGCCCCAGCATTTT.

This clone turned up a few times. This chain uses TRBV7-6 with TRBJ2-7, with no clear D. CDR1 and CDR2 from the germline V gene are SGHVS and FNYEAQ. The CDR3 totals 15 residues. The V end lost 1 base, the J end lost 3 bases, and 13 bases lay between the germline ends. CDR3 nucleotides: TGTGCCAGCAGCTTAGGGTCAGAGGTGAGCTACGAGCAGTACTTC. Its protein is CASSLGSEVSYEQYF.

This chain connects TRBV27 to TRBJ2-7; 8 bases are shared with TRBD1. Germline loops: CDR1 MNHEY, CDR2 SMNVEV (reference sequence). V was clipped by 3 bases and J by 4 bases; unmatched bases: 8. The CDR3 runs to 15 residues. For the CDR3, the DNA is TGTGCCAGCAGTTTCGGGCAGGGGGCTTATTACGAGCAGTACTTC. This encodes CASSFGQGAYYEQYF.

This clone has a single count. This chain joins TRBV2 and TRBJ2-2; TRBD1 aligns across 11 bases. The CDR3 length is 15 residues. The ends lost 8 bases at V and 7 bases at J; junction bases unmatched: 9. Germline V gene lookup returns CDR1 SNHLY and CDR2 FYNNEI. The CDR3 region is CASAPGQGGIGELFF. CDR3 coding DNA: TGTGCCAGCGCTCCGGGACAGGGGGGCATCGGGGAGCTGTTTTTT.

This clone was found a few times. Other DNA sequences in the sample encode the same CDR3. This chain connects TRBV4-3 to TRBJ1-1; D is unresolved. Between the trimmed V and J ends, which lost 0 bases and 1 base, there was a span of 3 bases. Germline V gene lookup returns CDR1 LGHNA and CDR2 YSLEER. This CDR3 has 13 amino acids. CDR3 protein: CASSQDRNTEAFF. The CDR3 DNA reads TGCGCCAGCAGCCAAGATCGGAACACTGAAGCTTTCTTT.

V usage is TRBV28 and J usage is TRBJ1-2; TRBD1 matches at 7 bases. After removal of 5 bases from V and 3 bases from J, the junction contained 9 bases not matched to a gene. Germline V CDR1 and CDR2: MDHEN, SYDVKM. The CDR3 spans 15 residues. The CDR3 DNA reads as TGTGCCAGCAGTAATCCGGGACAGAGACACTATGGCTACACCTTC. As protein: CASSNPGQRHYGYTF.

This clone was seen more than once but under ten times. The J gene is TRBJ2-3, the V gene TRBV13; TRBD2 agrees at 8 bases. The J segment lost 2 bases and the V segment lost 1 base, leaving 5 bases of the junction unmatched. CDR3 length: 16 residues. Germline lookup yields CDR1 PRHDT and CDR2 FYEKMQ (reference sequence). In nucleotides, the CDR3 is TGTGCCAGCAGCTTAGCGCGGGGGGAGCTCACAGATACGCAGTATTTT. Its translation: CASSLARGELTDTQYF.

The V gene is TRBV6-5, the J gene TRBJ1-6; a weak D match, TRBD1 (5 bases). Per germline, CDR1 MNHEY and CDR2 SVGAGI. The V end was cut by 6 bases, the J end by 10 bases, with 16 bases between. The CDR3 has 14 amino acids. The CDR3 spells CASSQGQIESPLHF. DNA for the CDR3: TGTGCCAGCAGCCAAGGACAAATAGAATCACCCCTCCACTTT.

This clone appeared a few times. The V call is TRBV14, the J call TRBJ2-5; D remains unclear. The germline CDR1 and CDR2 sequences are SGHDN and FVKESK. The CDR3 has 13 amino acids. V was shortened by 4 bases and J by 5 bases, with 11 bases between the two germline ends. In DNA form, the CDR3 reads TGTGCCAGCAGCCCCCGAAGTGCGGAGACCCAGTACTTC. As protein: CASSPRSAETQYF.

The chain uses TRBV7-2 and TRBJ2-3; D may be TRBD2 (7 bases). Per the germline V gene, CDR1 is SGHTA and CDR2 is FQGNSA. This CDR3 region has 18 residues. V lost 4 bases, J lost 3 bases, and 23 bases lay in between. CDR3 loop: CASSYRRTGRRGTDTQYF. Here the CDR3 DNA reads TGTGCCAGCAGCTACCGACGGACCGGGAGGAGGGGGACAGATACGCAGTATTTT.

This chain joins TRBV27 and TRBJ1-6; D is perhaps TRBD1 (5 bases). The length of the CDR3 is 16 residues. The V gene lost 1 base and the J gene lost 8 bases, with 15 bases spanning the gap. Germline V gene sequence: CDR1 MNHEY, CDR2 SMNVEV (reference sequence). CDR3 region: CASSLWPKGGDSPLHF. The CDR3 DNA reads as TGTGCCAGCAGTTTATGGCCCAAGGGAGGGGATTCACCCCTCCACTTT.

In its sample, this clone was seen once. This sequence joins TRBV2 and TRBJ2-7; 9 positions agree with TRBD2. The CDR3 consists of 12 residues. Per germline, CDR1 SNHLY and CDR2 FYNNEI. The J segment lost 3 bases and the V segment lost 9 bases, leaving 3 bases of the junction unmatched. The CDR3 DNA sequence: TGTGCCAGAGGGACTAGCTTCTACGAGCAGTACTTC. Translation gives CARGTSFYEQYF.

The chain links TRBV19 to TRBJ2-5; 7 nucleotides line up with TRBD1. Losses at the gene ends were 3 bases for V and 2 bases for J; bases not matched to a gene: 6. From germline, CDR1 is LNHDA and CDR2 SQIVND (reference sequence). This CDR3 region has 15 residues. In DNA form, the CDR3 reads TGTGCCAGTAGTATGGCCCTGGGACAGCAAGAGACCCAGTACTTC. As protein: CASSMALGQQETQYF.

The table lists this clone with a few counts. The chain has TRBV6-4 and TRBJ1-1; D gene unclear. There are 13 residues in the CDR3. The V end lost 6 bases, the J end lost 1 base, and 9 bases lay between the germline ends. The germline V gene encodes CDR1 MRHNA and CDR2 SNTAGT. This CDR3 reads CASRALENTEAFF. In DNA form, the CDR3 reads TGTGCCAGCAGAGCGTTAGAGAACACTGAAGCTTTCTTT.

This chain connects TRBV5-4 to TRBJ2-5, with 13 bases aligning to TRBD2. CDR3 length: 14 amino acids. Trimming took 4 bases from V and 5 from J; bases not matched to a gene: 2. Germline V gene lookup returns CDR1 SGHNT and CDR2 YYREEE (reference sequence). The CDR3 loop reads CASSATSGRETQYF. The CDR3 DNA reads as TGTGCCAGCAGCGCGACTAGCGGGAGGGAGACCCAGTACTTC. The whole variable domain, remainder taken from reference TRBV5-4 and TRBJ2-5, is ETGVTQSPTHLIKTRGQQVTLRCSSQSGHNTVSWYQQALGQGPQFIFQYYREEENGRGNFPPRFSGLQFPNYSSELNVNALELDDSALYLCASSATSGRETQYFGPGTRLLVL.

This chain uses TRBV7-9 with TRBJ2-2, with 13 positions matching TRBD2. After removal of 6 bases from V and 6 bases from J, the junction contained 7 bases not matched to a gene. The CDR3 covers 16 residues. Germline CDR1 is SEHNR and CDR2 is FQNEAQ (reference sequence). CDR3: CASSLTSGGASGELFF. CDR3 sequence (DNA): TGTGCCAGCAGTTTAACTAGCGGGGGGGCGTCCGGGGAGCTGTTTTTT.